A selection of T cell receptor beta chains follows, all from one sample in a study of blood T cell repertoires in COVID-19. Using immunoSEQ multiplex PCR, the repertoire was profiled, and TCRdb retains in-frame clones only, with some absent. The table lists 250,000 to 350,000 clones, approximately 90% of them singletons. The source material was PBMCs or T cells enriched from blood (not recorded which). All receptors derive from a woman aged 55-69 years in a cohort exposed to, infected with or recovered from COVID-19 (not recorded which). Each CDR3 is given with its conserved first and last residue. A D gene is named only where the DNA matches it firmly. The size field is filled for only some rows; it gives once, few, many or a size class.

j_call,clone_size,d_call,v_call,cdr3_nt,cdr3_aa
TRBJ2-7,NA,TRBD1,TRBV30,TGTGCCTGGAGTGTACAGGGGTACGAGCAGTACTTC,CAWSVQGYEQYF
TRBJ2-2,NA,TRBD1,TRBV29-1,TGCAGCGTTAAACCACCGGTGGACAGGGGGCCCGGGGAGCTGTTTTTT,CSVKPPVDRGPGELFF
TRBJ2-7,NA,NA,TRBV20-1,TGCAGTGCTAGTAGTACCGGACACTCCTACGAGCAGTACTTC,CSASSTGHSYEQYF
TRBJ1-4,NA,NA,TRBV18,TGTGCCAGCTCATATTCGTACTCAACTAATGAAAAACTGTTTTTT,CASSYSYSTNEKLFF
TRBJ1-5,few,TRBD1,TRBV28,TGTGCCAGCAGTTTACCGGGACAGGGCAATCAGCCCCAGCATTTT,CASSLPGQGNQPQHF
TRBJ2-7,NA,NA,TRBV5-4,TGTGCCAGCAGCTCACAGGGCGTTAGGTACGAGCAGTACTTC,CASSSQGVRYEQYF
TRBJ2-7,NA,TRBD2,TRBV2,TGTGCCAGCAGTGACGGACTAGCCCGTTACTACGAGCAGTACTTC,CASSDGLARYYEQYF
TRBJ2-7,NA,TRBD2,TRBV2,TGTGCCAGCCGGACTAGTGTGCAGTACTTC,CASRTSVQYF
TRBJ1-5,few,TRBD1,TRBV29-1,TGCAGCGCCCGACAGGGGAATCAGCCCCAGCATTTT,CSARQGNQPQHF
TRBJ1-1,NA,NA,TRBV28,TGTGCCAGCAGTGTTATGGGCAGGGTAGCTTTCTTT,CASSVMGRVAFF
TRBJ2-1,NA,TRBD2,TRBV3-1/TRBV3-2,TGTGCCAGCAGCCCGGGGCTAGCGGGCGGGGGGAATGAGCAGTTCTTC,CASSPGLAGGGNEQFF
TRBJ2-5,NA,TRBD2,TRBV7-9,TGTGCCAGCAGCCCCGAGCGGGAACAAGAGACCCAGTACTTC,CASSPEREQETQYF
TRBJ2-6,once,NA,TRBV7-3,TGTGCCAGCAGCTTACGGGTTTCTGGGGCCAACGTCCTGACTTTC,CASSLRVSGANVLTF
TRBJ2-1,NA,NA,TRBV20-1,TGCAGTGCTAGTGTCGCGGGAAACTACAATGAGCAGTTCTTC,CSASVAGNYNEQFF
TRBJ2-1,NA,NA,TRBV2,TGTGCCAGCAGTGGACAGGGAGGATGGCAGTTCTTC,CASSGQGGWQFF
TRBJ2-1,few,TRBD2,TRBV2,TGTGCCTTAGAGATTAGCGGGAGGGCCTTGGAGCAGTTCTTC,CALEISGRALEQFF
TRBJ2-3,NA,TRBD1,TRBV27,TGTGCCAGCAGTTTAACCCCGGGCAGGGGGCTAGATACGCAGTATTTT,CASSLTPGRGLDTQYF
TRBJ1-3,NA,TRBD1,TRBV2,TGTGCCAGCAGCGGGACAGCCGGAAACACCATATATTTT,CASSGTAGNTIYF